This T cell receptor (beta chain) was identified during a study of radiotherapy plus CTLA-4 blockade in lung cancer. Study context: Objective responses were recorded in roughly 20% of patients, with disease control recorded in 31%.

A word on this clone: Its cognate antigen is unknown.

Lung cancer patients with chemo-refractory metastatic non-small-cell disease were given focal radiation plus CTLA-4 blockade with ipilimumab. General study results and limits: TCR clones originating in tumors grew in number in blood after radiotherapy plus ipilimumab.

This CDR3 comprises 15 residues. The V and J ends lost 4 bases and 7 bases, in that order; junction bases with no gene match: 10. Germline-derived CDR1 and CDR2 are SGHVS and FQNEAQ. Repertoires were generated with immunoSEQ multiplex PCR, while TCRdb's copy carries only in-frame clones and drops some. Of about 51,000 clones in the sample, 65% to 80% were seen once. J is TRBJ1-5 and V is TRBV7-8, with 7 bases matching TRBD1. The material was peripheral blood, obtained from a patient treated with radiotherapy plus ipilimumab. The TCR was taken from a human donor with non-small cell lung cancer whose response to radiotherapy plus ipilimumab could not be evaluated. In DNA form, the CDR3 reads TGTGCCAGCAGCTCCGGAGCCCCAGGGGGACAGCCCCAGCATTTT. Its translation is CASSSGAPGGQPQHF.